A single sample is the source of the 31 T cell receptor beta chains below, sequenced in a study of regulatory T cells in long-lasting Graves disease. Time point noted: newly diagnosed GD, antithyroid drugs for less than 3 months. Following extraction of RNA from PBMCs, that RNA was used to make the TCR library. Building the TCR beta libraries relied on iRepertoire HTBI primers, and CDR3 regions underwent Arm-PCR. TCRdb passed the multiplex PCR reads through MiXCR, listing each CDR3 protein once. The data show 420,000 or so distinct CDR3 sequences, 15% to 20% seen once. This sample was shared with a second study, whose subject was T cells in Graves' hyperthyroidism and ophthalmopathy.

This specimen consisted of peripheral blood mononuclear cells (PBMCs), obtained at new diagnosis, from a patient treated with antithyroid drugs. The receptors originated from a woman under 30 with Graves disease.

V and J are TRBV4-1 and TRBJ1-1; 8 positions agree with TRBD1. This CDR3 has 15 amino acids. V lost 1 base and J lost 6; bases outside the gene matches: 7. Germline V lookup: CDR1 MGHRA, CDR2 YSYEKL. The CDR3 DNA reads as TGCGCCAGCAGCCAAGCCGGACAGGGTATTTCTGAAGCTTTCTTT. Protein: CASSQAGQGISEAFF.

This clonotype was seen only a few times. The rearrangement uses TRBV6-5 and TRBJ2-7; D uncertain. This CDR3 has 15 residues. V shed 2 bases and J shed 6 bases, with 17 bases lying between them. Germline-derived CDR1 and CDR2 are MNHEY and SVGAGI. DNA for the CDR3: TGTGCCAGCAGTTACCACCGTAGGCAGGTCAGCGAGCAGTACTTC. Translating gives CASSYHRRQVSEQYF.

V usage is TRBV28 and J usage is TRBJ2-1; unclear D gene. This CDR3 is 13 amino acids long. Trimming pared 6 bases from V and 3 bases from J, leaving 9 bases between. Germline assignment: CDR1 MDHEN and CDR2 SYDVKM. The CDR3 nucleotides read TGTGCCAGCAGCGGCGCGGACTACAATGAGCAGTTCTTC. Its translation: CASSGADYNEQFF.

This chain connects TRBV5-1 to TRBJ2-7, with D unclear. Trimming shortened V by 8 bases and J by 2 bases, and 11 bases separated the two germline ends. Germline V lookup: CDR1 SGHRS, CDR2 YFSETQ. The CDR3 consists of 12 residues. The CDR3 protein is CARKRWAYEQYF. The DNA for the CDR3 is TGCGCCAGGAAAAGATGGGCCTACGAGCAGTACTTC.

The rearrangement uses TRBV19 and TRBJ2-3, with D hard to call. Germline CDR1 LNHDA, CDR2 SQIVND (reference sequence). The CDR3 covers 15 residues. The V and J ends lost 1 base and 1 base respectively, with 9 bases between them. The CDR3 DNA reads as TGTGCCAGTAGTATAGCCCAACGAGGCACAGATACGCAGTATTTT. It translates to CASSIAQRGTDTQYF. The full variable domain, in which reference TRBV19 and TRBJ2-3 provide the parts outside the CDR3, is DGGITQSPKYLFRKEGQNVTLSCEQNLNHDAMYWYRQDPGQGLRLIYYSQIVNDFQKGDIAEGYSVSREKKESFPLTVTSAQKNPTAFYLCASSIAQRGTDTQYFGPGTRLTVL.

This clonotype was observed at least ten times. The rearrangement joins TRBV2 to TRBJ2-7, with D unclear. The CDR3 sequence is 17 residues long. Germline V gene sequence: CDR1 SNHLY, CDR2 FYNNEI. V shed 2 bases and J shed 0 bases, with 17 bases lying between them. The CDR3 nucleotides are TGTGCCAGCAGTGAACCTGACAAGGCTCCCCACTCCTACGAGCAGTACTTC. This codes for CASSEPDKAPHSYEQYF.

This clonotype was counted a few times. The CDR3 here is CASSVGGETQYF. For the CDR3, the DNA is TGTGCCAGCAGTGTTGGCGGAGAGACCCAGTACTTC. V and J are TRBV25-1 and TRBJ2-5, with D uncertain. Trimming pared 4 bases from V and 4 bases from J, leaving 7 bases between. The CDR3 is 12 amino acids. Looked up from germline, CDR1 is MGHDK and CDR2 is SYGVNS.

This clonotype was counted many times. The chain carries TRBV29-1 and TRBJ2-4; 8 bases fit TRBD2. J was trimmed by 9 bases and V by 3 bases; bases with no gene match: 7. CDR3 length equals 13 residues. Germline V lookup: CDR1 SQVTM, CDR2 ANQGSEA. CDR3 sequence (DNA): TGCAGCGTTGACGGGACTAGTGGTTCCATTCAGTACTTC. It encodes CSVDGTSGSIQYF.

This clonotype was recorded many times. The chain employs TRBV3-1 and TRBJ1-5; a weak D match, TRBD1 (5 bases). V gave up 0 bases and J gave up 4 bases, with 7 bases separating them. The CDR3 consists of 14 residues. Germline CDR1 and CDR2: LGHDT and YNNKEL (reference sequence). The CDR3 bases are TGTGCCAGCAGCCAAGATGCAGGGAATCAGCCCCAGCATTTT. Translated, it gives CASSQDAGNQPQHF.

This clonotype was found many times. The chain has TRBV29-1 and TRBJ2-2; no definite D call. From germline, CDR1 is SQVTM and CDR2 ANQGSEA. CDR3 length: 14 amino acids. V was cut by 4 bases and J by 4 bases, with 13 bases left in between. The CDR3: CSVVSREATGELFF. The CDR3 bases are TGCAGCGTTGTAAGCCGCGAGGCCACCGGGGAGCTGTTTTTT.

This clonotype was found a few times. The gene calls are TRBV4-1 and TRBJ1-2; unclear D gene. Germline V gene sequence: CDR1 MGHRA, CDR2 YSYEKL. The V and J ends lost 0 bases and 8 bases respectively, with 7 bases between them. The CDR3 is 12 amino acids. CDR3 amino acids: CASSQDVGGYTF. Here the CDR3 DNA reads TGCGCCAGCAGCCAAGATGTCGGGGGCTACACCTTC.

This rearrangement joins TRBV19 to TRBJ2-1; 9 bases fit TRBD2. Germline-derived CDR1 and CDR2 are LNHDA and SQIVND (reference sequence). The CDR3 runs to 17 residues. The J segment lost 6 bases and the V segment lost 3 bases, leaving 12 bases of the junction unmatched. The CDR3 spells CASSILLAGVRRNEQFF. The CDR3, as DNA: TGTGCCAGTAGTATTCTCTTAGCGGGAGTTAGGCGCAATGAGCAGTTCTTC.

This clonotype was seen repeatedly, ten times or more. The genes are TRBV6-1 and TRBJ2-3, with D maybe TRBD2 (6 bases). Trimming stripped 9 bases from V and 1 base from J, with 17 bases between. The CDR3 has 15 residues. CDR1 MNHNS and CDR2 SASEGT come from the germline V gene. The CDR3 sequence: CASLSRASGTDTQYF. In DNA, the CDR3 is TGTGCCAGTCTTTCCCGGGCTAGCGGCACAGATACGCAGTATTTT.

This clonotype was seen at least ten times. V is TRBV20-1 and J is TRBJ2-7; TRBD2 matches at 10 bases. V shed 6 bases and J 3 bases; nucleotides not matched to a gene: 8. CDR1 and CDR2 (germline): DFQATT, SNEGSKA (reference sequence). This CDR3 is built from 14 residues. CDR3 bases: TGCAGTGCCGGCCCCACTAGCGGGATCTACGAGCAGTACTTC. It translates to CSAGPTSGIYEQYF.

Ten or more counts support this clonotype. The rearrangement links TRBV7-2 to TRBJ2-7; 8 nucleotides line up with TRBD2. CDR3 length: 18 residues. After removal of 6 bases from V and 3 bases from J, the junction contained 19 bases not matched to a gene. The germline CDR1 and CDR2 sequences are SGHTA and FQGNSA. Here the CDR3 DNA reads TGTGCCAGCAGTAAAACCGGGACTAGACAAACGACGGTCTACGAGCAGTACTTC. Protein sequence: CASSKTGTRQTTVYEQYF.

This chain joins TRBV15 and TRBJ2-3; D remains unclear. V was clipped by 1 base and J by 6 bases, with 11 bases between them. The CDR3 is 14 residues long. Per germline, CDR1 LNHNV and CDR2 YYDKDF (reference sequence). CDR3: CATSRGPRKDTQYF. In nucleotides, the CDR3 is TGTGCCACCAGCAGAGGACCAAGGAAGGATACGCAGTATTTT.

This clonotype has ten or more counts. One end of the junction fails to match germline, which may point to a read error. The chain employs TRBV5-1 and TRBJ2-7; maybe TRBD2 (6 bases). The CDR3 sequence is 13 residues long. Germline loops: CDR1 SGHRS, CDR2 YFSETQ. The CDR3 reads CASSLGTPYEQYF. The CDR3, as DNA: TGTGCCAGCAGCTTGGGGACTCCCTACGAGCAGTACTTC.

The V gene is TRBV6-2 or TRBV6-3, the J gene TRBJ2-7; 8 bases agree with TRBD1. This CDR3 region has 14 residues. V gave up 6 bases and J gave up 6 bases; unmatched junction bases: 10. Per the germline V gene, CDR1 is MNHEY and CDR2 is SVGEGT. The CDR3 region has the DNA TGTGCCAGCAGCTCCTGGACAGGGACCGTCGAGCAGTACTTC. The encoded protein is CASSSWTGTVEQYF.

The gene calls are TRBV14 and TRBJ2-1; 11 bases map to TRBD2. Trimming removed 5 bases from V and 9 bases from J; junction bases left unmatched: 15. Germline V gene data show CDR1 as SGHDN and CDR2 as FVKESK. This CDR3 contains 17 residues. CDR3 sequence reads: CASSKRQVVAGGTEQFF. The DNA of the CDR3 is TGTGCCAGCAGCAAAAGGCAGGTGGTAGCGGGAGGGACTGAGCAGTTCTTC.

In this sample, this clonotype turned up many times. In DNA, the CDR3 is TGTGCCAGCAGTTACAACTTTAGGGACAATAACGCTTTCTTC. Translation gives CASSYNFRDNNAFF. The chain uses TRBV6-2 or TRBV6-3 and TRBJ2-1, with a tentative D call TRBD1 (6 bases). Trimming stripped 2 bases from V and 16 bases from J, with 21 bases between. Germline CDR1 reads MNHEY; CDR2 reads SVGEGT. The CDR3 contains 14 residues.

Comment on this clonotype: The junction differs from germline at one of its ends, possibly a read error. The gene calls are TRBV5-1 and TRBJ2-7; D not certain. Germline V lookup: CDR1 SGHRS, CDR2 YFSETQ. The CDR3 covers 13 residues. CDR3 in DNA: TGCGCCAGCAGGGCCGGGCCCTCCTACGAGCGGTACTTC. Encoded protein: CASRAGPSYERYF. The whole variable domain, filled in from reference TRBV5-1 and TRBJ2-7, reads KAGVTQTPRYLIKTRGQQVTLSCSPISGHRSVSWYQQTPGQGLQFLFEYFSETQRNKGNFPGRFSGRQFSNSRSEMNVSTLELGDSALYLCASRAGPSYERYFGPGTRLTVT.

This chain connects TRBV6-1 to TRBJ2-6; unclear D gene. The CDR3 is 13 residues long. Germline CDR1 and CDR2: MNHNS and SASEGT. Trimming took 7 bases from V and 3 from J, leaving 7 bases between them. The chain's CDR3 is CASTTYGANVLTF. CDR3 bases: TGTGCCAGCACTACCTATGGGGCCAACGTCCTGACTTTC.

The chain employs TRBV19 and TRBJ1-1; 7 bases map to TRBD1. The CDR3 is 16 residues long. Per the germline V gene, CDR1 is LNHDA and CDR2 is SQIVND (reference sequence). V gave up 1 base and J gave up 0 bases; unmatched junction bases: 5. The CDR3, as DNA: TGTGCCAGTAGTATAGCCACCGGGACAGTGAACACTGAAGCTTTCTTT. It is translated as CASSIATGTVNTEAFF.

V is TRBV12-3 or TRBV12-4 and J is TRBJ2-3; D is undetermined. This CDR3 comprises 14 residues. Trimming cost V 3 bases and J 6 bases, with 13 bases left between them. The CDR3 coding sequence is TGTGCCAGCAGTTTTAGAGGTCCTTGGGATACGCAGTATTTT. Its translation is CASSFRGPWDTQYF.

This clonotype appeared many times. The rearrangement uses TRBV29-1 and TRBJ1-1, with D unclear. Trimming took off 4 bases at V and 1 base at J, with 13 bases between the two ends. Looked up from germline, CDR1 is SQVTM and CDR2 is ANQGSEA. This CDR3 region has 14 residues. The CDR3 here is CSVGVTKWNTEAFF. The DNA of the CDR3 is TGCAGCGTTGGCGTTACAAAGTGGAACACTGAAGCTTTCTTT.

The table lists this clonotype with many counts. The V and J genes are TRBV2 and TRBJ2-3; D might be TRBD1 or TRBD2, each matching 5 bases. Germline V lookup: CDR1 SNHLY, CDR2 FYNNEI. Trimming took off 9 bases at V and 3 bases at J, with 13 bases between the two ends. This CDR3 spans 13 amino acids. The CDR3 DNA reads TGTGCCAGTCTGATGAGGGGAACAGATACGCAGTATTTT. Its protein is CASLMRGTDTQYF. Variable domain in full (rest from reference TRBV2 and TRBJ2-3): EPEVTQTPSHQVTQMGQEVILRCVPISNHLYFYWYRQILGQKVEFLVSFYNNEISEKSEIFDDQFSVERPDGSNFTLKIRSTKLEDSAMYFCASLMRGTDTQYFGPGTRLTVL.

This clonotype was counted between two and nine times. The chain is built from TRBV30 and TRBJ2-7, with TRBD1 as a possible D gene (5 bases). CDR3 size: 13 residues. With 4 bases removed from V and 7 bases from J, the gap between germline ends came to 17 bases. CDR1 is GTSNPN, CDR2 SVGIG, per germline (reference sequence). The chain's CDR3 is CAWNLTVQGEQYF. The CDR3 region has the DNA TGTGCCTGGAATCTTACAGTCCAGGGTGAGCAGTACTTC.

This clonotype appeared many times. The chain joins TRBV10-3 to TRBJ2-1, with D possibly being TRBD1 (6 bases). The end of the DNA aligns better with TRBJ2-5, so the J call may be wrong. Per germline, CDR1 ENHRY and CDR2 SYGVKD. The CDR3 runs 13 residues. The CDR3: CAVRTVNEETQYF. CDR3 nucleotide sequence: TGTGCCGTCCGGACAGTCAACGAAGAGACCCAGTACTTC.

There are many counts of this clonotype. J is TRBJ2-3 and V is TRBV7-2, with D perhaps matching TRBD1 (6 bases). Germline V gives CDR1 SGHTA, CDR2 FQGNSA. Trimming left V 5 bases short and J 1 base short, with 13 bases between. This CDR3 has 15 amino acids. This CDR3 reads CASSRSGVGTDTQYF. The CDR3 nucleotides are TGTGCCAGCAGCAGATCAGGGGTAGGCACAGATACGCAGTATTTT.

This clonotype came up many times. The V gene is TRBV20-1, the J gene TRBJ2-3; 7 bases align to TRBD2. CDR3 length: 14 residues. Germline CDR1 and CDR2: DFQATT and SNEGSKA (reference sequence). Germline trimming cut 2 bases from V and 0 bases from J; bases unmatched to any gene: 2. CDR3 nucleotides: TGCAGTGCTAGATTGGGGGGGAGCACAGATACGCAGTATTTT. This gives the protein CSARLGGSTDTQYF.

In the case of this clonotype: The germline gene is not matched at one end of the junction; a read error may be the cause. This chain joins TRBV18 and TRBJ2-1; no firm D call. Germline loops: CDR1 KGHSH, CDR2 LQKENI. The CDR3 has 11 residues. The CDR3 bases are TGTGCCAGGTCACGAGGAAATGAGCAGTTCTTC. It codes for CARSRGNEQFF. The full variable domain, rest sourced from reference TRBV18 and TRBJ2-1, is NAGVMQNPRHLVRRRGQEARLRCSPMKGHSHVYWYRQLPEEGLKFMVYLQKENIIDESGMPKERFSAEFPKEGPSILRIQQVVRGDSAAYFCARSRGNEQFFGPGTRLTVL.